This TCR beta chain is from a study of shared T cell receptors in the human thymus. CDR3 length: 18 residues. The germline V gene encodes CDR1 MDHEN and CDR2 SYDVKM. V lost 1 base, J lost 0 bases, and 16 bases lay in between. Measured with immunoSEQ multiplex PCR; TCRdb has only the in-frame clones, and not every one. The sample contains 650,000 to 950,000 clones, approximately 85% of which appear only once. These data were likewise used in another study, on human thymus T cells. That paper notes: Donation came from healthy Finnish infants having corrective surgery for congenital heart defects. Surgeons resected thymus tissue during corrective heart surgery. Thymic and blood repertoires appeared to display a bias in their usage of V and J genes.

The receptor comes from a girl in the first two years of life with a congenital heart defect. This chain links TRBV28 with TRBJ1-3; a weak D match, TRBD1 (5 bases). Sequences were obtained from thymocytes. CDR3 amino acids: CASSLSSPDSLSGNTIYF. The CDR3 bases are TGTGCCAGCAGTTTATCCAGCCCCGACAGCCTCTCTGGAAACACCATATATTTT.